Included here is one TCR beta chain sequence, with context. The sample belongs to a study of blood T cell repertoires in COVID-19. Here immunoSEQ multiplex PCR was the method, and the copy in TCRdb shows in-frame clones only, minus some. This table has 60,000 or so clones, approximately 91% appearing once. After removal of 6 bases from V and 0 bases from J, the junction contained 4 bases not matched to a gene. The CDR3 is 14 amino acids. CDR1 is LGHNT, CDR2 FRNRAP, per germline. Sequencing input: peripheral blood. The clonotype was recovered from a woman aged 60-75 years with active COVID-19. This chain joins TRBV12-5 and TRBJ1-2; 7 bases match TRBD1. The CDR3 sequence: CASGRGTANYGYTF. CDR3 nucleotide sequence: TGTGCTAGTGGGAGGGGGACAGCTAACTATGGCTACACCTTC.